The source of this TCR beta chain is a study of blood T cell repertoires in COVID-19. Background on the study: Both acute and convalescent COVID-19 samples were obtained from the United States, Italy and Spain. Sources were T cells, B-cell-depleted T cells, or PBMCs; the material itself was cDNA or gDNA.

Between the trimmed V and J ends, which lost 2 bases and 2 bases, there was a span of 11 bases. Looked up from germline, CDR1 is SGHTA and CDR2 is FQGNSA. The CDR3 loop spans 15 amino acids. Original analysis: For nucleated cells, counts were estimated from reference gene primer amplification. Data came from immunoSEQ multiplex PCR; TCRdb stores just in-frame clones and leaves some out. For V, J and clone size, that table is used; D and trimming come from the DNA. Counted here are approximately 280,000 clones, about 86% occurring once; the ten biggest clones make up over 2%. The rearrangement links TRBV7-2 to TRBJ2-3; D not resolved. Sequencing used peripheral blood. The sequence was obtained from a woman aged 25 to 39 who had recovered from COVID-19. For the CDR3, the DNA is TGTGCCAGCAGCTTACAGGCGAGCATCACAGATACGCAGTATTTT. It is translated as CASSLQASITDTQYF.